This entry lists 31 T cell receptor beta chains sequenced from one sample in a study of blood T cells in healthy people across ages. It was with a sample-barcoded 5' primer and a J-beta primer mix that a second PCR of roughly 6 to 11 cycles was run. TCRdb reprocessed the 5' RACE reads with MiXCR, giving one entry per CDR3 protein. In the table there are 500,000 to 550,000 distinct CDR3 sequences, 24% of which are singletons. The data were also submitted as part of a second study, on T cells of mothers and their children.

Sequenced material: blood. The receptors come from a boy between 5 and 17 years old in good health.

This clonotype came up a few times. The CDR3 sequence: CASSDQDRAAGELFF. The CDR3 region has the DNA TGCGCCAGCAGCGACCAGGACAGGGCCGCCGGGGAGCTGTTTTTT. V gene TRBV4-3 combines with J gene TRBJ2-2, with 8 bases that match TRBD1. This CDR3 is 15 amino acids long. CDR1 and CDR2 from the germline V gene are LGHNA and YSLEER. J lost 6 bases, V lost 5 bases, and 8 bases had no gene match.

The CDR3 nucleotides read TGTGCCACCGTGGGGGGACTCAATGAGCAGTTCTTC. As protein: CATVGGLNEQFF. This chain connects TRBV24-1 to TRBJ2-1; tentative D call: TRBD2 (6 bases). V lost 9 bases and J lost 6, with 11 bases in between. This CDR3 region has 12 residues. The V gene's germline CDR1 is KGHDR and CDR2 SFDVKD.

V usage is TRBV28 and J usage is TRBJ2-7; either TRBD1 or TRBD2 may fit D (5 bases each). CDR1 MDHEN and CDR2 SYDVKM come from the germline V gene. This CDR3 spans 13 amino acids. Trimming took 6 bases from V and 5 from J, leaving 14 bases between them. The CDR3 region is CASSPPGTHEQYF. CDR3 nucleotide sequence: TGTGCCAGCAGCCCACCAGGGACCCACGAGCAGTACTTC. The full variable domain, its missing parts supplied by reference TRBV28 and TRBJ2-7, is DVKVTQSSRYLVKRTGEKVFLECVQDMDHENMFWYRQDPGLGLRLIYFSYDVKMKEKGDIPEGYSVSREKKERFSLILESASTNQTSMYLCASSPPGTHEQYFGPGTRLTVT.

V usage is TRBV7-2 and J usage is TRBJ2-4; maybe TRBD1 (7 bases). The CDR3 extends over 12 amino acids. Germline V gene data show CDR1 as SGHTA and CDR2 as FQGNSA. Trimming left V 6 bases short and J 9 bases short, with 12 bases between. The CDR3 DNA reads TGTGCCAGCAGTGTCCAGGGGGGCATTCAGTACTTC. Translating it yields CASSVQGGIQYF.

This clonotype was recorded once. The rearrangement joins TRBV28 to TRBJ2-5; 12 bases map to TRBD1. The CDR3 runs to 15 residues. The J segment lost 6 bases and the V segment lost 6 bases, leaving 8 bases of the junction unmatched. CDR1 MDHEN and CDR2 SYDVKM come from the germline V gene. CDR3: CASSPGTGGRKTQYF. The CDR3, as DNA: TGTGCCAGCAGCCCAGGGACAGGGGGCAGGAAGACCCAGTACTTC.

This sequence joins TRBV4-3 and TRBJ2-7; 9 bases align to TRBD2. The CDR3 totals 17 residues. Germline trimming cut 3 bases from V and 0 bases from J; bases unmatched to any gene: 9. Germline V gives CDR1 LGHNA, CDR2 YSLEER. The CDR3 reads CASSQEIAGGLSYEQYF. The CDR3 DNA follows: TGCGCCAGCAGCCAGGAAATTGCGGGGGGGCTCTCCTACGAGCAGTACTTC.

This chain uses TRBV7-9 with TRBJ1-4; tentatively, D is TRBD1 (5 bases). The V and J ends lost 4 bases and 6 bases respectively, with 18 bases between them. CDR1 is SEHNR, CDR2 FQNEAQ, per germline (reference sequence). The CDR3 length is 16 residues. The CDR3 DNA reads as TGTGCCAGCAGCTCCTGGCCGGGGGGGAGTGATGAAAAACTGTTTTTT. Protein sequence: CASSSWPGGSDEKLFF.

This clonotype was found a few times. V is TRBV30 and J is TRBJ1-2; D gene unclear. This CDR3 contains 12 residues. Germline V gene sequence: CDR1 GTSNPN, CDR2 SVGIG (reference sequence). The V end was cut by 3 bases, the J end by 5 bases, with 10 bases between. The CDR3 nucleotides read TGTGCCTGGAGCCTCGGGATATATGGCTACACCTTC. Its protein is CAWSLGIYGYTF.

This sequence joins TRBV6-2 or TRBV6-3 and TRBJ2-7; TRBD1 agrees at 10 bases. CDR1 and CDR2 (germline): MNHEY, SVGEGT. CDR3 size: 16 residues. Trimming at V came to 2 bases and at J to 3 bases, leaving 7 bases not matched to a gene. The CDR3 nucleotides read TGTGCCAGCAGTTACACCACCGGGACAGGGGACTACGAGCAGTACTTC. Amino acid sequence: CASSYTTGTGDYEQYF.

This clonotype was seen more than once but under ten times. A junction boundary mismatches the germline segment, possibly from a read error. The rearrangement joins TRBV20-1 to TRBJ2-7; 11 bases are shared with TRBD1. CDR1 is DFQATT, CDR2 SNEGSKA, per germline (reference sequence). The CDR3 has 15 amino acids. As DNA, the CDR3 is TGCAGTGCTACGAGAGGGGACAGGGGGTCCTACGAACAGTACTTC. Translated, it gives CSATRGDRGSYEQYF.

The chain joins TRBV10-3 to TRBJ1-5, with D hard to call. The CDR3 length is 17 residues. CDR1 ENHRY and CDR2 SYGVKD come from the germline V gene. The ends were cut back, 2 bases at V and 7 bases at J, with 21 bases in the middle. CDR3 protein: CAISEKLEGPARQPQHF. The CDR3 DNA reads TGTGCCATCAGTGAGAAACTAGAAGGGCCGGCTAGGCAGCCCCAGCATTTT.

There are a few counts of this clonotype. As DNA, the CDR3 is TGCGCCAGCAGCTTGGAAAGCTACCCCGAGCAGTACTTC. Its translation is CASSLESYPEQYF. The chain couples TRBV5-1 to TRBJ2-7, with D unresolved. Germline values: CDR1 SGHRS, CDR2 YFSETQ. Trimming took 0 bases from V and 6 from J, leaving 10 bases between them. The CDR3 is made up of 13 amino acids.

The V and J genes are TRBV9 and TRBJ2-3, with D uncertain. CDR3 length: 13 amino acids. The V gene's germline CDR1 is SGDLS and CDR2 YYNGEE. V lost 3 bases and J lost 6, with 11 bases in between. The CDR3 nucleotides read TGTGCCAGCAGCGCCCCGCAATGGGATACGCAGTATTTT. Protein product: CASSAPQWDTQYF.

The chain links TRBV27 to TRBJ2-1; the D gene is possibly TRBD2 (6 bases). CDR3 size: 14 residues. The germline V gene encodes CDR1 MNHEY and CDR2 SMNVEV (reference sequence). Trimming left V 6 bases short and J 5 bases short, with 14 bases between. Here the CDR3 reads CASSPLGEDNEQFF. Here the CDR3 DNA reads TGTGCCAGCAGCCCACTCGGGGAGGACAATGAGCAGTTCTTC.

The table lists this clonotype with a few counts. The chain uses TRBV29-1 and TRBJ1-4, with D possibly matching TRBD1 (6 bases). Per the germline V gene, CDR1 is SQVTM and CDR2 is ANQGSEA. The CDR3 loop spans 13 amino acids. Trimming cost V 4 bases and J 4 bases, with 10 bases left between them. CDR3 coding DNA: TGCAGCGTTGTATCAGGGGTTAATGAAAAACTGTTTTTT. Protein sequence: CSVVSGVNEKLFF.

This clonotype has more than one count but fewer than ten. This chain uses TRBV20-1 with TRBJ2-2; a possible D gene is TRBD2 (5 bases). Trimming pared 0 bases from V and 3 bases from J, leaving 11 bases between. Germline V gene sequence: CDR1 DFQATT, CDR2 SNEGSKA (reference sequence). The CDR3 has 15 residues. CDR3: CSARDFGADTGELFF. CDR3 DNA: TGCAGTGCTAGAGATTTCGGAGCGGACACCGGGGAGCTGTTTTTT.

This chain joins TRBV12-3 or TRBV12-4 and TRBJ2-5; 8 positions match TRBD1. There are 17 residues in the CDR3. The V segment lost 9 bases and the J segment 3 bases; nucleotides outside the gene matches: 18. The chain's CDR3 is CASTNPQAETGEETQYF. The CDR3 coding sequence is TGTGCCAGTACTAACCCCCAGGCGGAGACAGGGGAAGAGACCCAGTACTTC.

This clonotype was observed a handful of times. The V and J genes are TRBV5-1 and TRBJ2-1; no reliable D call. The J call may be wrong; the DNA end is better matched by TRBJ2-5. The V gene's germline CDR1 is SGHRS and CDR2 YFSETQ. The length of the CDR3 is 14 residues. The CDR3 protein is CASSLSKAIETQYF. CDR3 coding DNA: TGCGCCAGCAGCTTGTCAAAAGCGATCGAGACCCAGTACTTC.

This clonotype was seen repeatedly, ten times or more. V gene TRBV7-9 combines with J gene TRBJ2-7; a weak D match, TRBD2 (7 bases). The CDR3 covers 15 residues. The germline V gene has CDR1 SEHNR and CDR2 FQNEAQ (reference sequence). V was pared by 1 base and J by 2 bases, with 12 bases between. The CDR3 reads CASSLGAGAAYEQYF. CDR3 bases: TGTGCCAGCAGCTTAGGTGCGGGGGCCGCCTACGAGCAGTACTTC.

The chain links TRBV7-9 to TRBJ2-7, with D unclear. Trimming left V 2 bases short and J 0 bases short, with 8 bases between. Looked up from germline, CDR1 is SEHNR and CDR2 is FQNEAQ (reference sequence). The CDR3 consists of 14 residues. CDR3 in DNA: TGTGCCAGCAGCTTACAGAGGAGCTCCTACGAGCAGTACTTC. It yields the protein CASSLQRSSYEQYF.

This clonotype showed up many times. The chain couples TRBV6-1 to TRBJ1-2, with D hard to call. The CDR3 contains 13 residues. Germline V gene lookup returns CDR1 MNHNS and CDR2 SASEGT. The V gene lost 4 bases and the J gene lost 4 bases, with 10 bases spanning the gap. As DNA, the CDR3 is TGTGCCAGCAGTGTGGAAGCGCTCTATGGCTACACCTTC. Encoded protein: CASSVEALYGYTF.

J is TRBJ2-7 and V is TRBV2, with 7 bases aligning to TRBD2. The CDR3 totals 13 residues. V lost 6 bases and J lost 5; bases outside the gene matches: 7. Germline V lookup: CDR1 SNHLY, CDR2 FYNNEI. CDR3 in amino acids: CASSGRIYNEQYF. The CDR3 DNA reads as TGTGCCAGCAGCGGGAGGATCTATAACGAGCAGTACTTC.

The chain links TRBV6-2 or TRBV6-3 to TRBJ2-3; D tentatively reads TRBD1 or TRBD2 (5 bases each). The CDR3 consists of 18 residues. CDR1 is MNHEY and CDR2 is SVGEGT in the germline V gene. The V end was cut by 2 bases, the J end by 9 bases, with 27 bases between. For the CDR3, the DNA is TGTGCCAGCAGTTACGTCGAGTACAGGAATGGGATGGAGGTCACGCAGTATTTT. Its translation is CASSYVEYRNGMEVTQYF.

The rearrangement uses TRBV18 and TRBJ1-2; no reliable D call. V shed 1 base and J shed 2 bases, with 11 bases lying between them. The germline CDR1 and CDR2 sequences are KGHSH and LQKENI. The CDR3 has 15 amino acids. CDR3 bases: TGTGCCAGCTCACCACGATACACACTAAACTATGGCTACACCTTC. It codes for CASSPRYTLNYGYTF.

This clonotype was counted once. The rearrangement joins TRBV27 to TRBJ2-2; D uncertain. Trimming pared 5 bases from V and 4 bases from J, leaving 14 bases between. Germline loops: CDR1 MNHEY, CDR2 SMNVEV (reference sequence). There are 15 residues in the CDR3. This CDR3 is CASSLTLISTGELFF. The DNA of the CDR3 is TGTGCCAGCAGTCTGACCTTAATATCCACCGGGGAGCTGTTTTTT.

This clonotype has a handful of counts. This rearrangement joins TRBV6-5 to TRBJ1-4; possible D gene TRBD1, 5 bases. This CDR3 spans 14 amino acids. Germline V CDR1 and CDR2: MNHEY, SVGAGI. Trimming removed 7 bases from V and 5 bases from J, with 14 bases in between. The DNA of the CDR3 is TGTGCCAGCACGACGGGGCGCTGGAATGAAAAACTGTTTTTT. Protein: CASTTGRWNEKLFF.

This chain joins TRBV9 and TRBJ2-7; D is tentatively TRBD1 or TRBD2 (5 bases each). There are 14 residues in the CDR3. In germline, CDR1 is SGDLS, CDR2 YYNGEE. The germline V and J ends were trimmed by 3 bases and 2 bases, with 12 bases remaining between them. CDR3 loop: CASSAWGSTYEQYF. The CDR3 coding sequence is TGTGCCAGCAGCGCCTGGGGGAGTACCTACGAGCAGTACTTC.

This clonotype was counted only a few times. V is TRBV11-2 and J is TRBJ2-3; no reliable D call. Germline CDR1 is SGHAT and CDR2 is FQNNGV. The CDR3 sequence is 14 residues long. V shed 5 bases and J shed 0 bases, with 9 bases lying between them. The CDR3 region has the DNA TGTGCCAGCAGCGGGTGGGGAAGCACAGATACGCAGTATTTT. Translating gives CASSGWGSTDTQYF.

This clonotype was seen only a few times. The chain employs TRBV20-1 and TRBJ2-1; tentative D call: TRBD1 (6 bases). The V end was cut by 5 bases, the J end by 10 bases, with 15 bases between. The germline CDR1 and CDR2 sequences are DFQATT and SNEGSKA (reference sequence). This CDR3 comprises 12 residues. Written as DNA, the CDR3 is TGCAGTGCTCCTTGGGACAACGTCGAGCAGTTCTTC. Amino acid sequence: CSAPWDNVEQFF.

Only a few counts were recorded for this clonotype. This chain links TRBV25-1 with TRBJ2-1; D may match TRBD1 or TRBD2 (5 bases each). CDR3 length equals 15 residues. The germline V gene has CDR1 MGHDK and CDR2 SYGVNS. V was pared by 6 bases and J by 0 bases, with 12 bases between. In nucleotides, the CDR3 is TGTGCCAGCAGACGAGCGGACACCTCCTACAATGAGCAGTTCTTC. Translation gives CASRRADTSYNEQFF.

This clonotype came up a few times. The CDR3 loop reads CASSYGLLNTEAFF. The CDR3 DNA is TGTGCCAGCAGTTACGGGCTACTGAACACTGAAGCTTTCTTT. The chain combines TRBV6-5 with TRBJ1-1; D is uncertain. Germline CDR1 and CDR2: MNHEY and SVGAGI. V was clipped by 2 bases and J by 0 bases, with 7 bases between them. The CDR3 consists of 14 residues.